In its sample, the clone carrying this T cell receptor beta chain was seen a few times. The V and J ends lost 7 bases and 3 bases respectively, with 19 bases between them. This CDR3 is built from 15 residues. Germline-derived CDR1 and CDR2 are PRHDT and FYEKMQ (reference sequence). The entry originates in a study of blood T cell repertoires in COVID-19. Study processing details: Amplification of reference gene primers provided the estimated nucleated cell counts. Profiling relied on immunoSEQ multiplex PCR, and the TCRdb table lists in-frame clones only, not all of them. V and J calls plus clone size are reproduced from that table; the DNA served to infer D and trimming. Here the sample spans over 85,000 clones, approximately 83% being singletons.

The TCR sequence derives from a woman between 65 and 79 years old with acute or convalescent COVID-19. Sequencing was carried out using peripheral blood. J is TRBJ2-7 and V is TRBV13; maybe TRBD1 (6 bases). CDR3 amino acids: CASNLKGDFGYEQYF. In DNA, the CDR3 is TGTGCCAGCAACCTAAAGGGGGATTTCGGCTACGAGCAGTACTTC.